The 24 T cell receptor beta chains presented below share a single source sample, sequenced in a study of T cells in Graves' hyperthyroidism and ophthalmopathy. What was amplified from RNA transcripts were TCR beta CDR3 regions. The HTBI primer set served for first-round RT-PCR of the TCR CDR3. Each CDR3 protein gets one entry after TCRdb re-called the multiplex PCR reads with MiXCR. The table lists 450,000 to 700,000 distinct CDR3 sequences, roughly 50% of them singletons. The sequencing input was peripheral blood or thyroid tissue (not recorded which). The receptor source for this set is an adult woman with Graves' disease, either hyperthyroidism or ophthalmopathy (not recorded which).

This clonotype was observed a few times. The chain's CDR3 is CASRPPGLSVYEQYF. The CDR3 bases are TGTGCCAGCAGGCCGCCGGGACTAAGCGTCTACGAGCAGTACTTC. This chain joins TRBV28 and TRBJ2-7, with TRBD2 matching 7 bases. This CDR3 has 15 residues. CDR1 is MDHEN and CDR2 is SYDVKM in the germline V gene. With V trimmed by 6 bases and J by 3 bases, 11 bases remained unmatched.

This clonotype was counted once. This chain joins TRBV7-2 and TRBJ2-5; a possible D gene is TRBD2 (5 bases). Germline CDR1 reads SGHTA; CDR2 reads FQGNSA. This CDR3 has 15 residues. The V end was cut by 1 base, the J end by 1 base, with 10 bases between. The CDR3 DNA follows: TGTGCCAGCAGCTTAGTGGCTAGCCGCCAAGAGACCCAGTACTTC. This translates into CASSLVASRQETQYF.

The chain joins TRBV2 to TRBJ1-1; TRBD1 matches at 12 bases. The CDR3 is 12 residues long. Germline V CDR1 and CDR2: SNHLY, FYNNEI. The trim removed 8 bases at V and 11 bases at J, leaving 6 bases unmatched. In nucleotides, the CDR3 is TGTGCCAGCGGGGGGACAGGGGGCCGTGCTTTCTTT. Its translation: CASGGTGGRAFF.

V and J are TRBV5-5 and TRBJ2-7; TRBD1 matches 12 bases. Germline V CDR1 and CDR2: SGHKS, YYEKEE (reference sequence). The CDR3 sequence is 15 residues long. Trimming took 4 bases from V and 3 from J; bases not matched to a gene: 5. The CDR3 nucleotides are TGTGCCAGCAGCGGGACAGGGGGCGTATTCTACGAGCAGTACTTC. This codes for CASSGTGGVFYEQYF. Full variable domain (rest looked up from reference TRBV5-5 and TRBJ2-7): DAGVTQSPTHLIKTRGQQVTLRCSPISGHKSVSWYQQVLGQGPQFIFQYYEKEERGRGNFPDRFSARQFPNYSSELNVNALLLGDSALYLCASSGTGGVFYEQYFGPGTRLTVT.

Ten or more counts support this clonotype. The chain uses TRBV9 and TRBJ1-3; D unresolved. The CDR3 contains 17 residues. V was clipped by 3 bases and J by 4 bases, with 20 bases between them. The germline CDR1 and CDR2 sequences are SGDLS and YYNGEE. The CDR3 DNA reads TGTGCCAGCAGCGAAAAAAGTCGGCCGGTCTTAGGAAACACCATATATTTT. Amino acid sequence: CASSEKSRPVLGNTIYF.

The rearrangement uses TRBV29-1 and TRBJ2-3, with D unresolved. CDR1 and CDR2 from the germline V gene are SQVTM and ANQGSEA. Trimming pared 5 bases from V and 2 bases from J, leaving 11 bases between. The CDR3 consists of 13 residues. CDR3 sequence: CSVRRLHTDTQYF. In DNA, the CDR3 is TGCAGCGTTAGGAGACTCCACACAGATACGCAGTATTTT.

At least ten counts were recorded for this clonotype. V usage is TRBV6-6 and J usage is TRBJ2-2, with D uncertain. Trimming cost V 0 bases and J 1 base, with 0 bases left between them. This CDR3 contains 13 residues. Germline CDR1 and CDR2: MNHNY and SVGAGI (reference sequence). CDR3 sequence: CASSYSNTGELFF. For the CDR3, the DNA is TGTGCCAGCAGTTACTCGAACACCGGGGAGCTGTTTTTT.

This chain uses TRBV20-1 with TRBJ1-5; unclear D gene. The germline gives CDR1 DFQATT, CDR2 SNEGSKA (reference sequence). Trimming left V 3 bases short and J 2 bases short, with 14 bases between. There are 15 residues in the CDR3. The CDR3 spells CSASSGNAGNQPQHF. For the CDR3, the DNA is TGCAGTGCTAGTAGCGGAAACGCTGGCAATCAGCCCCAGCATTTT.

J is TRBJ1-2 and V is TRBV11-1; 9 bases are shared with TRBD1. With 3 bases clipped from V and 4 bases from J, the junction kept 9 bases outside the gene matches. CDR1 and CDR2 from the germline V gene are SGHAT and FQDESV (reference sequence). The CDR3 extends over 16 amino acids. CDR3 sequence (DNA): TGTGCCAGCAGCTTGTATTTAGGGACAGGGAGCTATGGCTACACCTTC. Amino acids: CASSLYLGTGSYGYTF.

This clonotype has a single count. This chain uses TRBV20-1 with TRBJ2-5, with D maybe TRBD2 (6 bases). Trimming stripped 4 bases from V and 5 bases from J, with 20 bases between. The CDR3 has 15 residues. The germline gives CDR1 DFQATT, CDR2 SNEGSKA (reference sequence). In DNA, the CDR3 is TGCAGTGCTAAAGCGGGTTCCCTTGGGTGGGAGACCCAGTACTTC. It yields the protein CSAKAGSLGWETQYF.

In regard to this clonotype: A read error is possible here, since a much larger clone lies one base away. Because the CDR3 is missing its conserved closing phenylalanine or tryptophan, this is likely a read error. The V gene is TRBV10-3, the J gene TRBJ1-2; no firm D call. This CDR3 has 13 residues. Germline loops: CDR1 ENHRY, CDR2 SYGVKD. The germline V and J ends were trimmed by 0 bases and 2 bases, with 4 bases remaining between them. CDR3 sequence: CAISESGNYGYTL. The CDR3 region has the DNA TGTGCCATCAGTGAGTCGGGGAACTATGGCTACACCCTC.

The sample holds one count of this clonotype. This chain uses TRBV2 with TRBJ2-2, with D perhaps matching TRBD1 or TRBD2 (5 bases each). V lost 6 bases and J lost 7, with 18 bases in between. This CDR3 region has 15 residues. Germline V gives CDR1 SNHLY, CDR2 FYNNEI. DNA of the CDR3: TGTGCCAGCAGCGATCGGGACCCTCTCAGCGGGGAGCTGTTTTTT. Translating gives CASSDRDPLSGELFF.

The chain links TRBV28 to TRBJ1-2, with TRBD1 matching 8 bases. The CDR3 contains 16 residues. V gave up 5 bases and J gave up 4 bases; unmatched junction bases: 12. Germline-derived CDR1 and CDR2 are MDHEN and SYDVKM. In DNA form, the CDR3 reads TGTGCCAGCAGTGAAGACCCGGACAGGGCGGGCTATGGCTACACCTTC. Protein product: CASSEDPDRAGYGYTF.

On this clonotype: No conserved phenylalanine or tryptophan is present at the end of the CDR3, so a read error is the likely explanation. The V and J genes are TRBV6-1 and TRBJ1-5; D is possibly TRBD1 (6 bases). There are 13 residues in the CDR3. Trimming stripped 5 bases from V and 9 bases from J, with 14 bases between. Germline-derived CDR1 and CDR2 are MNHNS and SASEGT. The CDR3 is CASSTTGPRPQHI. The CDR3 bases are TGTGCCAGCAGTACGACAGGTCCTCGGCCCCAGCATATT.

The V and J genes are TRBV7-9 and TRBJ1-2; D is unresolved. Trimming cost V 5 bases and J 4 bases, with 17 bases left between them. Germline V CDR1 and CDR2: SEHNR, FQNEAQ (reference sequence). There are 15 residues in the CDR3. The CDR3 spells CASSHGDATSYGYTF. The CDR3 DNA reads as TGTGCCAGCAGCCATGGAGACGCGACCAGCTATGGCTACACCTTC.

There are a few counts of this clonotype. V is TRBV9 and J is TRBJ2-3; D tentatively reads TRBD1 or TRBD2 (6 bases each). Germline lookup yields CDR1 SGDLS and CDR2 YYNGEE. V gave up 0 bases and J gave up 4 bases, with 15 bases separating them. The CDR3 sequence is 16 residues long. CDR3 coding DNA: TGTGCCAGCAGCGTAGCTTCGAGGGGGGTGGCAGATACGCAGTATTTT. Translation: CASSVASRGVADTQYF.

For this clonotype: Given the absence of the conserved phenylalanine or tryptophan at the CDR3 end, a read error is likely. The DNA is left out, because the CDR3 cannot be placed on it with certainty; the CDR3 is given as TCRdb lists it. The J gene is TRBJ2-5, the V gene TRBV20-1; the table's TRBD1 call for D was not verified on the DNA. Germline CDR1 is DFQATT and CDR2 is SNEGSKA (reference sequence). Inclusive of both ends, the CDR3 amounts to 9 amino acids. This CDR3 is CSARASSRD.

This chain joins TRBV5-1 and TRBJ2-6; perhaps TRBD1 as D (6 bases). V was shortened by 4 bases and J by 0 bases, with 14 bases between the two germline ends. The germline CDR1 and CDR2 sequences are SGHRS and YFSETQ. The CDR3 runs to 17 residues. Here the CDR3 reads CASSGAGALSGANVLTF. As DNA, the CDR3 is TGCGCCAGCAGCGGGGCAGGGGCGCTCTCTGGGGCCAACGTCCTGACTTTC.

V is TRBV7-9 and J is TRBJ1-2; TRBD1 aligns across 7 bases. This CDR3 spans 13 amino acids. The germline gives CDR1 SEHNR, CDR2 FQNEAQ (reference sequence). V gave up 5 bases and J gave up 12 bases; unmatched junction bases: 12. The CDR3, as DNA: TGTGCCAGCAGCGGGGGACAGAGCTCTGGAAACACCTTC. This translates into CASSGGQSSGNTF.

This clonotype was detected only a few times. J is TRBJ1-3 and V is TRBV7-9; D remains unclear. This CDR3 contains 14 residues. V was clipped by 5 bases and J by 0 bases, with 8 bases between them. CDR1 is SEHNR and CDR2 is FQNEAQ in the germline V gene (reference sequence). The CDR3, as DNA: TGTGCCAGCAGCGCTCTAGGCTCTGGAAACACCATATATTTT. Translating it yields CASSALGSGNTIYF.

The V gene is TRBV18, the J gene TRBJ1-5; D ambiguous. The V gene's germline CDR1 is KGHSH and CDR2 LQKENI. Trimming took 2 bases from V and 1 from J, leaving 9 bases between them. This CDR3 region has 15 residues. DNA for the CDR3: TGTGCCAGCTCACCAAATGGCGGGAGCAATCAGCCCCAGCATTTT. Its translation is CASSPNGGSNQPQHF.

This clonotype was recorded many times. The chain employs TRBV7-9 and TRBJ1-1; D call uncertain. The CDR3 is 16 amino acids. From germline, CDR1 is SEHNR and CDR2 FQNEAQ (reference sequence). Trimming pared 5 bases from V and 1 base from J, leaving 17 bases between. CDR3 sequence: CASSHKIRQANTEAFF. CDR3 DNA sequence: TGTGCCAGCAGCCACAAGATCCGGCAGGCGAACACTGAAGCTTTCTTT.

This clonotype was seen at least ten times. The chain recombines TRBV12-3 or TRBV12-4 with TRBJ1-1; no clear D gene. This CDR3 has 14 amino acids. V dropped 3 bases and J dropped 1 base, with 9 bases sitting between them. The CDR3 is CASSFSAWNTEAFF. The CDR3 nucleotides are TGTGCCAGCAGTTTCAGCGCCTGGAACACTGAAGCTTTCTTT.

This clonotype came up a few times. The V and J genes are TRBV9 and TRBJ2-1; tentatively, D is TRBD2 (5 bases). CDR1 is SGDLS, CDR2 YYNGEE, per germline. Trimming cost V 0 bases and J 1 base, with 5 bases left between them. This CDR3 is built from 14 residues. CDR3 residues: CASSVGGSYNEQFF. CDR3 bases: TGTGCCAGCAGCGTAGGCGGGTCCTACAATGAGCAGTTCTTC. Complete variable domain (other parts from reference TRBV9 and TRBJ2-1): DSGVTQTPKHLITATGQRVTLRCSPRSGDLSVYWYQQSLDQGLQFLIQYYNGEERAKGNILERFSAQQFPDLHSELNLSSLELGDSALYFCASSVGGSYNEQFFGPGTRLTVL.